The TCR beta chain under discussion was sequenced for a study of OX40 agonist ivuxolimab in advanced cancers. Study-wide findings and caveats: Expanded clones belonging to CD8+ T cells outnumbered, on average, those of CD4+.

Generated by immunoSEQ multiplex PCR, the TCRdb table keeps only in-frame clones and is missing some. The repertoire holds approximately 92,000 clones, 84% seen once, with 4.5% to 5.5% in the top ten. This clone has just one count. What it binds is unknown. This CDR3 comprises 15 residues. Germline assignment: CDR1 LGHNA and CDR2 YNFKEQ. Unmatched junction bases numbered 8, after V lost 7 bases and J lost 3 bases. The TCR was taken from an adult with an advanced solid tumor such as melanoma, head and neck, liver or kidney cancer. The chain employs TRBV4-2 and TRBJ2-1, with 8 bases identical to TRBD2. The input for sequencing was CD4+ or CD8+ T cells sorted from blood, taken in a trial of the OX40 agonist ivuxolimab. The CDR3 bases are TGTGCCAGCATGACCGCGGGAGGCGTCTACAATGAGCAGTTCTTC. Protein: CASMTAGGVYNEQFF.